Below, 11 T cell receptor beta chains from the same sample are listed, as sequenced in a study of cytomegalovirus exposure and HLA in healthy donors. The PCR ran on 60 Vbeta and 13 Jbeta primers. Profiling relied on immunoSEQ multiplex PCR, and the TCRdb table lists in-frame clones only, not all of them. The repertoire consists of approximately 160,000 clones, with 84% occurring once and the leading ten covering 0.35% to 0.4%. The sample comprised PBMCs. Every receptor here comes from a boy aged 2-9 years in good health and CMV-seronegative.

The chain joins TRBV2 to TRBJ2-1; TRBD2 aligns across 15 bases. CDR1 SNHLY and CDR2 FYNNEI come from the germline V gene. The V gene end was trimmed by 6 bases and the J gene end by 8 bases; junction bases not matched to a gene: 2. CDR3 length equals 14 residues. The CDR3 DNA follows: TGTGCCAGCAGGGGACTAGCGGGAGGAGATGAGCAGTTCTTC. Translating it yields CASRGLAGGDEQFF.

Written as DNA, the CDR3 is TGTGCCAGCAAAATCGACAGGGGGAGCCAAGAGACCCAGTACTTC. Translating gives CASKIDRGSQETQYF. The genes are TRBV2 and TRBJ2-5, with 9 bases lining up with TRBD1. The CDR3 loop spans 15 amino acids. CDR1 and CDR2 (germline): SNHLY, FYNNEI. V was pared by 7 bases and J by 1 base, with 7 bases of the junction left unmatched. Full variable domain (missing parts from reference TRBV2 and TRBJ2-5): EPEVTQTPSHQVTQMGQEVILRCVPISNHLYFYWYRQILGQKVEFLVSFYNNEISEKSEIFDDQFSVERPDGSNFTLKIRSTKLEDSAMYFCASKIDRGSQETQYFGPGTRLLVL.

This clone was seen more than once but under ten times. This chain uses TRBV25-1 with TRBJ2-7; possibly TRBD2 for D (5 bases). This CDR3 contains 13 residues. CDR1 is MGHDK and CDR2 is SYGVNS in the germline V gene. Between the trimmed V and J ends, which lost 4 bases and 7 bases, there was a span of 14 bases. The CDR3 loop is CASSGWRPGEQYF. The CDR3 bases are TGTGCCAGCAGTGGATGGAGACCGGGAGAGCAGTACTTC.

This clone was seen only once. This CDR3 is CASSLQGWNEKLFF. The CDR3 DNA reads as TGTGCCAGCAGCCTACAGGGGTGGAATGAAAAACTGTTTTTT. V usage is TRBV11-2 and J usage is TRBJ1-4; 7 positions match TRBD1. This CDR3 contains 14 residues. CDR1 SGHAT and CDR2 FQNNGV come from the germline V gene. With V trimmed by 5 bases and J by 5 bases, 5 bases remained unmatched.

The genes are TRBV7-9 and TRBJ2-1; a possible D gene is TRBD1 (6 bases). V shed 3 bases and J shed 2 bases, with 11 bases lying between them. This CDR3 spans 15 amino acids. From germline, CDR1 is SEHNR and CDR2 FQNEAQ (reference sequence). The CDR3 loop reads CASSLGASTYNEQFF. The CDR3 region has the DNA TGTGCCAGCAGCTTGGGGGCTAGCACCTACAATGAGCAGTTCTTC. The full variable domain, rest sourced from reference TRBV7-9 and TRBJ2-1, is DTGVSQNPRHKITKRGQNVTFRCDPISEHNRLYWYRQTLGQGPEFLTYFQNEAQLEKSRLLSDRFSAERPKGSFSTLEIQRTEQGDSAMYLCASSLGASTYNEQFFGPGTRLTVL.

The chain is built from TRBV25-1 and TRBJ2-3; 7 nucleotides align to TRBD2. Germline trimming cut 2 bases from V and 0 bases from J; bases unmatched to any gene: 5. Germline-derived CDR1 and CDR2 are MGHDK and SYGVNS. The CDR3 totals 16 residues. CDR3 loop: CASSEGLAASTDTQYF. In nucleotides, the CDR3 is TGTGCCAGCAGTGAAGGGCTAGCGGCTAGCACAGATACGCAGTATTTT.

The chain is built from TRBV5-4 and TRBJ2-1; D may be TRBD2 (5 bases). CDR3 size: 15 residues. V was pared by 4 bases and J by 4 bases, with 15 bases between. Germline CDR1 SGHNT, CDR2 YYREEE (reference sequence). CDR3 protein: CASSAATIRYNEQFF. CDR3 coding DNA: TGTGCCAGCAGCGCCGCGACTATTCGGTACAATGAGCAGTTCTTC.

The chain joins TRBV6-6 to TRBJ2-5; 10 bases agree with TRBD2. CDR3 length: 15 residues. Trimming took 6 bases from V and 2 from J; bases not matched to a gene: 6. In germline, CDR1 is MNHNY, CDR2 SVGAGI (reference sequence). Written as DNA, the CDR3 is TGTGCCAGCAGGACACTAGCGGGGCCGCAAGAGACCCAGTACTTC. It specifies CASRTLAGPQETQYF.

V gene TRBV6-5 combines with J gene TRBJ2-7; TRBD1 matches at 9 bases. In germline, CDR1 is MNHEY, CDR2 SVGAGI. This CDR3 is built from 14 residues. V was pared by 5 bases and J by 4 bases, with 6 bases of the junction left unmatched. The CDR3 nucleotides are TGTGCCAGCAGTAAGTCGGGACAGGGATACGAGCAGTACTTC. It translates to CASSKSGQGYEQYF.

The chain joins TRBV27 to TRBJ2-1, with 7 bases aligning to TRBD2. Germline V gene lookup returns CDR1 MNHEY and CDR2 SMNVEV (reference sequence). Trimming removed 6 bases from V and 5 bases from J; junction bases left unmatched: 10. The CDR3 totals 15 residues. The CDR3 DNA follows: TGTGCCAGCAGCCGCCGGGACTACATGGACAATGAGCAGTTCTTC. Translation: CASSRRDYMDNEQFF.

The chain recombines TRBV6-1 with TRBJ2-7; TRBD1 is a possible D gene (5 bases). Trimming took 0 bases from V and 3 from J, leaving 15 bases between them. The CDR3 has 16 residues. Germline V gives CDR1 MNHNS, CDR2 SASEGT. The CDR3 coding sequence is TGTGCCAGCAGTGAAGCCTTAAGTGGGGCCCGCTACGAGCAGTACTTC. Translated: CASSEALSGARYEQYF.